The present T cell receptor (beta chain) was sequenced within a study of shared clonotypes between healthy human individuals. Recent acute infections and vaccinations were absent in the healthy HIV-negative adult donors. Everyone who donated was a Caucasian adult who lived in Nashville, Tennessee. Concerning this clone itself: What it binds is unknown.

Notes on the study in general: Relative to their counterparts shared across all four donors, non-shared clonotypes exhibited diminished generation probabilities. Clonotype sharing across a few donors was observed for around 5.1% of naive CD4 clonotypes.

Here immunoSEQ multiplex PCR was the method, and the copy in TCRdb shows in-frame clones only, minus some. The sample consists of around 1.1 million clones, 70% to 80% of them appearing once. Sequences were obtained from memory CD4+ T cells from PBMCs. Indicated subset: CD45RA-negative fraction. This receptor was obtained from a man younger than 30 in good health. Some clones in this sample may be carry-over from other donors' samples.

CDR3 protein: CASSPEVRASYEQYF. The CDR3 DNA reads as TGTGCCAGCAGCCCGGAGGTGCGGGCCTCCTACGAGCAGTACTTC. The chain uses TRBV7-2 and TRBJ2-7; a possible D gene is TRBD2 (5 bases). From germline, CDR1 is SGHTA and CDR2 FQGNSA. The CDR3 totals 15 residues. The V and J ends lost 5 bases and 0 bases respectively, with 14 bases between them.